This T cell receptor (beta chain) was sequenced in a study of immune cell composition in non-small cell lung cancer. Study-level results: In adenocarcinoma, maximal tumour-associated clone frequency tracked TIL tumour reactivity. Squamous carcinomas (around 80%) more often had tumour-associated clones >0.5% than adenocarcinomas (roughly 33%).

Germline CDR1 reads SGHAT; CDR2 reads FQDESV (reference sequence). The CDR3 extends over 17 amino acids. V dropped 1 base and J dropped 2; count of bases not matched to a gene: 8. As to this clone: Antigen: not known.

The assay was immunoSEQ multiplex PCR, and TCRdb's table has in-frame clones only and misses some. The repertoire has 13,000 or so clones, approximately 80% of them found once; the top ten carry around an eighth. Sequenced: lung tumor tissue. The chain employs TRBV11-1 and TRBJ1-5, with 7 positions matching TRBD1. This clonotype was sampled from a human donor with non-small cell lung cancer. The CDR3 DNA reads TGTGCCAGCAGCTTAGTGGACAGGCAAACGTGCAATCAGCCCCAGCATTTT. It translates to CASSLVDRQTCNQPQHF.